The 17 T cell receptor beta chains reported below all come from one sample, sequenced in a study of blood T cell repertoires in COVID-19. This table comes from immunoSEQ multiplex PCR, and its TCRdb copy is limited to in-frame clones, with some not included. The sample carries roughly 250,000 clones, around four fifths recorded once. Sequencing was performed on peripheral blood. All receptors come from a woman aged 60-75 years with active or convalescent COVID-19.

The chain joins TRBV25-1 to TRBJ2-2, with D possibly matching TRBD1 (5 bases). CDR1 MGHDK and CDR2 SYGVNS come from the germline V gene. This CDR3 comprises 17 residues. With 3 bases removed from V and 5 bases from J, the gap between germline ends came to 19 bases. CDR3 region: CASSEPSAGSGTGELFF. As DNA, the CDR3 is TGTGCCAGCAGTGAGCCCTCGGCAGGGTCAGGAACCGGGGAGCTGTTTTTT.

This clone was counted a few times. The chain joins TRBV27 to TRBJ1-3; D perhaps matches TRBD1 (6 bases). CDR3 length: 15 amino acids. Trimming left V 6 bases short and J 4 bases short, with 16 bases between. The germline gives CDR1 MNHEY, CDR2 SMNVEV (reference sequence). The CDR3 spells CASSDLGASGNTIYF. The CDR3 coding sequence is TGTGCCAGCAGCGATTTGGGGGCGTCAGGAAACACCATATATTTT.

The chain has TRBV7-2 and TRBJ2-1, with TRBD2 matching over 15 bases. This CDR3 is built from 18 residues. Germline V gene lookup returns CDR1 SGHTA and CDR2 FQGNSA. J lost 3 bases, V lost 1 base, and 4 bases had no gene match. The CDR3 reads CASSLVGLAGGLYNEQFF. In nucleotides, the CDR3 is TGTGCCAGCAGCTTAGTGGGACTAGCGGGGGGCCTCTACAATGAGCAGTTCTTC.

Remarks on this clone: The sample carries other DNA sequences with the same CDR3. The rearrangement uses TRBV5-8 and TRBJ2-1; TRBD2 is a possible D gene (5 bases). This CDR3 contains 12 residues. Germline V gene data show CDR1 as SGHTS and CDR2 as YDEGEE. V gave up 2 bases and J gave up 10 bases, with 10 bases separating them. CDR3 in DNA: TGTGCCAGCAGCTTAGAGGGCTGGGAGCAGTTCTTC. This encodes CASSLEGWEQFF.

This sequence joins TRBV27 and TRBJ1-1, with D tentatively TRBD1 (6 bases). The CDR3 is made up of 15 amino acids. Trimming shortened V by 6 bases and J by 2 bases, and 16 bases separated the two germline ends. Germline CDR1 and CDR2: MNHEY and SMNVEV (reference sequence). This CDR3 is CASRGMGAINTEAFF. CDR3 sequence (DNA): TGTGCCAGCAGAGGGATGGGGGCGATCAACACTGAAGCTTTCTTT.

This rearrangement joins TRBV25-1 to TRBJ1-6; D gene ambiguous. Trimming shortened V by 5 bases and J by 2 bases, and 7 bases separated the two germline ends. Germline V gives CDR1 MGHDK, CDR2 SYGVNS. The CDR3 length is 14 residues. The CDR3 nucleotides read TGTGCCAGCAGTACGAGTGCCTATAATTCACCCCTCCACTTT. Its translation is CASSTSAYNSPLHF.

This chain connects TRBV7-6 to TRBJ2-2; perhaps TRBD1 as D (6 bases). Germline V gives CDR1 SGHVS, CDR2 FNYEAQ. There are 14 residues in the CDR3. V lost 3 bases, J lost 3 bases, and 8 bases lay in between. CDR3 loop: CASSFGQYTGELFF. The CDR3 DNA is TGTGCCAGCAGCTTCGGACAGTACACCGGGGAGCTGTTTTTT.

The chain uses TRBV5-4 and TRBJ2-1; D not certain. Germline CDR1 and CDR2: SGHNT and YYREEE (reference sequence). Trimming took off 0 bases at V and 4 bases at J, with 8 bases between the two ends. The CDR3 is 14 residues long. The CDR3 DNA follows: TGTGCCAGCAGCTTGGCAGGCCCATACAATGAGCAGTTCTTC. Residues: CASSLAGPYNEQFF.

The V call is TRBV6-5, the J call TRBJ2-1; 7 bases map to TRBD1. V was clipped by 8 bases and J by 3 bases; unmatched bases: 7. The length of the CDR3 is 14 residues. Germline V gives CDR1 MNHEY, CDR2 SVGAGI. This chain's CDR3 is CASRRGTVYNEQFF. CDR3 nucleotides: TGTGCCAGCCGCAGGGGGACGGTCTACAATGAGCAGTTCTTC.

The CDR3 is CASRDRNQETQYF. The CDR3 region has the DNA TGTGCCAGCAGAGACAGAAACCAAGAGACCCAGTACTTC. The chain recombines TRBV3-1 (or the pseudogene TRBV3-2) with TRBJ2-5; D might be TRBD1 (5 bases). Germline lookup yields CDR1 LGHDT and CDR2 YNNKEL (reference sequence). CDR3 length equals 13 residues. V was shortened by 6 bases and J by 0 bases, with 8 bases between the two germline ends.

This chain uses TRBV19 with TRBJ2-6; D gene uncertain. This CDR3 spans 17 amino acids. Looked up from germline, CDR1 is LNHDA and CDR2 is SQIVND (reference sequence). Between the trimmed V and J ends, which lost 6 bases and 0 bases, there was a span of 15 bases. The CDR3 nucleotides are TGTGCCAGTAGGTTCGGCCAGACATCCTCTGGGGCCAACGTCCTGACTTTC. The encoded protein is CASRFGQTSSGANVLTF.

CDR3: CASSFGTSDTDTQYF. CDR3 DNA sequence: TGTGCCAGCAGCTTCGGGACTAGCGACACAGATACGCAGTATTTT. The V and J genes are TRBV7-9 and TRBJ2-3; 10 nucleotides agree with TRBD2. Germline CDR1 reads SEHNR; CDR2 reads FQNEAQ (reference sequence). The CDR3 is 15 residues long. With 3 bases clipped from V and 2 bases from J, the junction kept 2 bases outside the gene matches.

Remarks on this clone: In the same sample, other DNA sequences code for this CDR3. The J gene is TRBJ2-2, the V gene TRBV18; TRBD1 is a possible D gene (6 bases). V gave up 2 bases and J gave up 3 bases, with 10 bases separating them. The CDR3 runs to 15 residues. The germline gives CDR1 KGHSH, CDR2 LQKENI. The CDR3 loop is CASSPLGADTGELFF. The CDR3 DNA reads TGTGCCAGCTCACCATTGGGGGCGGACACCGGGGAGCTGTTTTTT.

This sequence joins TRBV27 and TRBJ2-3; 9 bases line up with TRBD2. Trimming removed 6 bases from V and 4 bases from J; junction bases left unmatched: 11. Germline CDR1 and CDR2: MNHEY and SMNVEV (reference sequence). The CDR3 loop spans 16 amino acids. CDR3 protein: CASRPYSGGPPDTQYF. For the CDR3, the DNA is TGTGCCAGCAGACCTTATAGCGGGGGCCCCCCAGATACGCAGTATTTT.

The chain uses TRBV7-2 and TRBJ2-7; possible D gene TRBD2, 6 bases. CDR3 size: 15 residues. Germline assignment: CDR1 SGHTA and CDR2 FQGNSA. Trimming took off 0 bases at V and 4 bases at J, with 13 bases between the two ends. Here the CDR3 DNA reads TGTGCCAGCAGCTTAGCGTCCCTAGCGAGTTACGAGCAGTACTTC. This sequence encodes CASSLASLASYEQYF. The full variable domain, completed using reference TRBV7-2 and TRBJ2-7, is GAGVSQSPSNKVTEKGKDVELRCDPISGHTALYWYRQSLGQGLEFLIYFQGNSAPDKSGLPSDRFSAERTGGSVSTLTIQRTQQEDSAVYLCASSLASLASYEQYFGPGTRLTVT.

This chain joins TRBV7-2 and TRBJ1-1; 10 bases fit TRBD1. The CDR3 is 15 residues long. Germline values: CDR1 SGHTA, CDR2 FQGNSA. The ends lost 5 bases at V and 4 bases at J; junction bases unmatched: 7. CDR3 sequence reads: CASSERQGAGTEAFF. CDR3 coding DNA: TGTGCCAGCAGCGAACGACAGGGGGCGGGCACTGAAGCTTTCTTT.

This CDR3 is CASSPQEGRNTEAFF. The CDR3 DNA follows: TGTGCCAGCTCACCGCAGGAGGGTAGGAACACTGAAGCTTTCTTT. The chain combines TRBV18 with TRBJ1-1; D uncertain. Between the trimmed V and J ends, which lost 3 bases and 1 base, there was a span of 12 bases. CDR3 length: 15 residues. CDR1 and CDR2 (germline): KGHSH, LQKENI.